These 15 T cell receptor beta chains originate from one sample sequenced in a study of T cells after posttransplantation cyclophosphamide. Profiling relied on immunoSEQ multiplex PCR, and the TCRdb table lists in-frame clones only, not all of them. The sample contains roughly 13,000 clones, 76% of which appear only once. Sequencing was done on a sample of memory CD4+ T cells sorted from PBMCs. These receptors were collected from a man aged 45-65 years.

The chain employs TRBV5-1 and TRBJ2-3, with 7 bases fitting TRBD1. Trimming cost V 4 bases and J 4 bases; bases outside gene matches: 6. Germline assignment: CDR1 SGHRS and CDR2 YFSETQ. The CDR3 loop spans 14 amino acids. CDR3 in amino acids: CASSPGTASDTQYF. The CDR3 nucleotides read TGCGCCAGCAGCCCGGGGACAGCTTCAGATACGCAGTATTTT. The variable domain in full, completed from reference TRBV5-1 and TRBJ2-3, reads KAGVTQTPRYLIKTRGQQVTLSCSPISGHRSVSWYQQTPGQGLQFLFEYFSETQRNKGNFPGRFSGRQFSNSRSEMNVSTLELGDSALYLCASSPGTASDTQYFGPGTRLTVL.

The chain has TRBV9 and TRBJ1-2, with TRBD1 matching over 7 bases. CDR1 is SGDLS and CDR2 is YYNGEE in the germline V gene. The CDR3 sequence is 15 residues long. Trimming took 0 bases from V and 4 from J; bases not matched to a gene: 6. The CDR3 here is CASSVGDSAGYGYTF. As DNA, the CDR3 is TGTGCCAGCAGCGTAGGGGACAGTGCGGGCTATGGCTACACCTTC.

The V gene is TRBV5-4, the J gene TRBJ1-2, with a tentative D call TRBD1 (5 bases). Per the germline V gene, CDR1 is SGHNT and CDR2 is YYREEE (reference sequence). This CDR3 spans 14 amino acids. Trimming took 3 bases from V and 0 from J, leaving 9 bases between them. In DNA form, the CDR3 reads TGTGCCAGCAGCTCCCCGACAGCTAACTATGGCTACACCTTC. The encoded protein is CASSSPTANYGYTF.

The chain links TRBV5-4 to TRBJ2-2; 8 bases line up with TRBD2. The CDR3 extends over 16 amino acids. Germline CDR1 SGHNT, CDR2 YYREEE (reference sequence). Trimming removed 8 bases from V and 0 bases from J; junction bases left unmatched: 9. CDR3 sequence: CASSAGANTNTGELFF. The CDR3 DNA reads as TGTGCCAGTTCAGCGGGGGCCAATACGAACACCGGGGAGCTGTTTTTT.

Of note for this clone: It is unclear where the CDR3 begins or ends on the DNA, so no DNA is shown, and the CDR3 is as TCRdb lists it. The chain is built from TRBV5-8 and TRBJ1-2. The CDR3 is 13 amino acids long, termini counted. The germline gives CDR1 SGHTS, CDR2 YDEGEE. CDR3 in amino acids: CASSWGVGAQDTF.

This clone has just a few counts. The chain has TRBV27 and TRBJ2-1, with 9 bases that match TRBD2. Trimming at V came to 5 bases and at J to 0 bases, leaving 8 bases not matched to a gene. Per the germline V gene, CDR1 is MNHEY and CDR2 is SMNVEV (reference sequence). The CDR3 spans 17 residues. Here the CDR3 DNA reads TGTGCCAGCAGTATCCGAGTTAGCGGGAGCTCCTACAATGAGCAGTTCTTC. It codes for CASSIRVSGSSYNEQFF.

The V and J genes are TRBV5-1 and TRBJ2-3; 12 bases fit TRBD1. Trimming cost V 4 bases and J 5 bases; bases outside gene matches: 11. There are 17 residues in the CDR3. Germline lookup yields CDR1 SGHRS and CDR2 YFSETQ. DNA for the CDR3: TGCGCCAGCAGCCTTGGGACAGGGGGCGGTGGTCTAGATACGCAGTATTTT. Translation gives CASSLGTGGGGLDTQYF.

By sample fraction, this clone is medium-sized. CDR3 DNA: TGTGCCAGCGGGAGCCAGGGGGCCGCTGAAGCTTTCTTT. The encoded protein is CASGSQGAAEAFF. This chain joins TRBV2 and TRBJ1-1, with TRBD1 matching 8 bases. The germline V gene encodes CDR1 SNHLY and CDR2 FYNNEI. After removal of 8 bases from V and 6 bases from J, the junction contained 8 bases not matched to a gene. The CDR3 runs to 13 residues.

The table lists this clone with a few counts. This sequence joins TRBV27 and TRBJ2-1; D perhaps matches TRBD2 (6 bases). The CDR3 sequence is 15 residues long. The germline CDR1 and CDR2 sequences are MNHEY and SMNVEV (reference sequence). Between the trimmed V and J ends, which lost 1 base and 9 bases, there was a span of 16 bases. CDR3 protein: CASSLWAGLGGEQFF. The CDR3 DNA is TGTGCCAGCAGTTTATGGGCGGGATTGGGGGGTGAGCAGTTCTTC.

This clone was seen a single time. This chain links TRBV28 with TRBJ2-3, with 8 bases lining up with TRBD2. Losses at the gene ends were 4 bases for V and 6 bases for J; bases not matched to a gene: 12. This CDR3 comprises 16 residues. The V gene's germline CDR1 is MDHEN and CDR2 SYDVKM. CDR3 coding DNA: TGTGCCAGCAGTTCCCCTTCGGGGGGGACGGAGGATACGCAGTATTTT. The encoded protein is CASSSPSGGTEDTQYF.

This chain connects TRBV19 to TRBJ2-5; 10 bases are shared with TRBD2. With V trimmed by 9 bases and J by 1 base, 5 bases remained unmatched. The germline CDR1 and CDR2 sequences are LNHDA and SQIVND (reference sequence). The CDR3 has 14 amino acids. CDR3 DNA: TGTGCCAGCTCGACTAGCGGGTCCCAAGAGACCCAGTACTTC. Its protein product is CASSTSGSQETQYF.

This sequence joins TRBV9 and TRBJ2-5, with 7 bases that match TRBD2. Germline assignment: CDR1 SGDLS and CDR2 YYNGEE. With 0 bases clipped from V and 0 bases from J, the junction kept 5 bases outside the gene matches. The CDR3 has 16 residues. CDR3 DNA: TGTGCCAGCAGCGTAGAAGTACGGGGGGACCAAGAGACCCAGTACTTC. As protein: CASSVEVRGDQETQYF.

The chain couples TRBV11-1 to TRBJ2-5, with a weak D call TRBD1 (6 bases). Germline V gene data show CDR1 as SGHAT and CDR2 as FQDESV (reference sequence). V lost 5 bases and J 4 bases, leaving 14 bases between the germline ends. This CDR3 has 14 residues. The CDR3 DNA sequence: TGTGCCAGCAGCCCTCACCCAGGGGTAGAGACCCAGTACTTC. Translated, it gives CASSPHPGVETQYF.

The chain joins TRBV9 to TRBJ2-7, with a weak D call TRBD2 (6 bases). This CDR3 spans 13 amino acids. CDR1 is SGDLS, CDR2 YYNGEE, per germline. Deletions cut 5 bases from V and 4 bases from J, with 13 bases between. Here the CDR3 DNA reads TGTGCCAGCAGTTTAGCGGAGACTTACGAGCAGTACTTC. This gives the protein CASSLAETYEQYF.

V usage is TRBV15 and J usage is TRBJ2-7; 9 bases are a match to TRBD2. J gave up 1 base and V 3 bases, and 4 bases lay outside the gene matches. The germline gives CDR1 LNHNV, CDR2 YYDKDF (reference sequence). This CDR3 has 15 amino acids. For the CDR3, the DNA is TGTGCCACCAGCAGTACTAGCGGGCCTTCCTACGAGCAGTACTTC. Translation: CATSSTSGPSYEQYF.